A selection of T cell receptor beta chains follows, all from one sample in a study of OX40 agonist ivuxolimab in advanced cancers. Assay used: immunoSEQ multiplex PCR; TCRdb lists only in-frame clones, some missing. This table has fewer than 85,000 clones, more than 80% appearing once. Source: CD4+ or CD8+ T cells sorted from blood, taken in a trial of the OX40 agonist ivuxolimab. The receptors come from an adult with an advanced solid tumor such as melanoma, head and neck, liver or kidney cancer. Each CDR3 is given with its conserved first and last residue. D genes are given only for firm matches. Clone size is not always given. Where it is, it says once, few, many or a class for expanded clones.

D: TRBD1; J: TRBJ2-7; size: few; V: TRBV11-2; CDR3: CASAFDRGGEQYF; DNA: TGTGCCAGTGCGTTTGACAGGGGGGGCGAGCAGTACTTC
D: -; J: TRBJ2-1; size: -; V: TRBV18; CDR3: CASSPETGHNEQFF; DNA: TGTGCCAGCTCACCAGAGACGGGGCACAATGAGCAGTTCTTC
D: -; J: TRBJ1-1; size: few; V: TRBV12-5; CDR3: CASGLVATEAFF; DNA: TGTGCTAGTGGTTTGGTAGCCACTGAAGCTTTCTTT
D: -; J: TRBJ2-7; size: -; V: TRBV30; CDR3: CAWRQGTAPGEQYF; DNA: TGTGCCTGGAGGCAAGGGACCGCTCCCGGGGAGCAGTACTTC
D: TRBD2; J: TRBJ2-1; size: once; V: TRBV12-5; CDR3: CASGFRLAGVGHEQFF; DNA: TGTGCTAGTGGTTTCAGGCTAGCGGGAGTGGGGCATGAGCAGTTCTTC
D: TRBD1; J: TRBJ1-3; size: -; V: TRBV30; CDR3: CAWSDDRGLGNTIYF; DNA: TGTGCCTGGAGCGATGACAGGGGGCTAGGAAACACCATATATTTT
D: -; J: TRBJ1-3; size: -; V: TRBV4-1; CDR3: CASSQEVRVGGNTIYF; DNA: TGCGCCAGCAGCCAAGAAGTCAGGGTAGGCGGAAACACCATATATTTT
D: -; J: TRBJ1-4; size: few; V: TRBV30; CDR3: CAWSVSGGGRRF; DNA: TGTGCCTGGAGTGTAAGTGGTGGGGGTAGACGTTTT
D: TRBD1; J: TRBJ1-2; size: -; V: TRBV6-6; CDR3: CASSRKGQDFYGYTF; DNA: TGTGCCAGCAGTAGAAAGGGACAGGACTTCTATGGCTACACCTTC
D: -; J: TRBJ2-7; size: -; V: TRBV28; CDR3: CASTSIAGTGVGGRAYEQYF; DNA: TGTGCCAGCACCAGTATTGCCGGGACAGGGGTCGGCGGGAGGGCCTACGAGCAGTACTTC
D: TRBD1; J: TRBJ2-3; size: -; V: TRBV11-2; CDR3: CASSLGLSGQHTDTQYF; DNA: TGTGCCAGCAGCCTAGGTCTATCGGGACAGCACACAGATACGCAGTATTTT
D: TRBD1; J: TRBJ1-5; size: -; V: TRBV19; CDR3: CASSTPGQGAQPQHF; DNA: TGTGCCAGTAGTACCCCGGGACAGGGGGCCCAGCCCCAGCATTTT
D: -; J: TRBJ2-7; size: -; V: TRBV7-9; CDR3: CASSLGEGQGIF; DNA: TGTGCCAGCAGCTTAGGAGAAGGGCAGGGGATCTTC
D: -; J: TRBJ2-7; size: -; V: TRBV29-1; CDR3: CSVVVTSYEQYF; DNA: TGCAGCGTTGTAGTTACCTCCTACGAGCAGTACTTC
D: -; J: TRBJ2-5; size: -; V: TRBV18; CDR3: CASSPRTQETQYF; DNA: TGTGCCAGCTCACCACGGACACAAGAGACCCAGTACTTC
D: -; J: TRBJ1-1; size: -; V: TRBV29-1; CDR3: CSVVWATEAFF; DNA: TGCAGCGTTGTTTGGGCCACTGAAGCTTTCTTT
D: -; J: TRBJ2-5; size: -; V: TRBV14; CDR3: CASSRDGRYRETQYF; DNA: TGTGCCAGCAGCCGGGACGGAAGGTATCGAGAGACCCAGTACTTC
D: -; J: TRBJ2-1; size: -; V: TRBV5-6; CDR3: CASSSGPRDEQFF; DNA: TGTGCCAGCAGCTCGGGCCCTAGGGATGAGCAGTTCTTC
D: -; J: TRBJ2-7; size: once; V: TRBV14; CDR3: CASGAGYYEQYF; DNA: TGTGCCAGCGGTGCAGGCTACTACGAGCAGTACTTC
D: -; J: TRBJ2-2; size: once; V: TRBV9; CDR3: CASSVATNAQTGTGELFF; DNA: TGTGCCAGCAGCGTAGCTACGAACGCCCAAACGGGCACCGGGGAGCTGTTTTTT